The 13 T cell receptor beta chains given below trace back to one sample, sequenced in a study of blood T cell repertoires in COVID-19. The method was immunoSEQ multiplex PCR; TCRdb's version includes in-frame clones alone and lacks a portion of them. The sample shows around 480,000 clones, 87% of them seen only once. The sequenced sample was PBMCs or T cells enriched from blood (not recorded which). The receptors derive from a woman aged 18-29 years who had recovered from COVID-19.

The chain has TRBV29-1 and TRBJ2-6; no firm D call. The CDR3 runs 13 residues. The V gene's germline CDR1 is SQVTM and CDR2 ANQGSEA. The ends were cut back, 3 bases at V and 2 bases at J, with 5 bases in the middle. The CDR3 bases are TGCAGCGTTGATGCGCCTGGGGCCAACGTCCTGACTTTC. The encoded protein is CSVDAPGANVLTF.

To note about this clone: Different DNA sequences within this sample yield the same CDR3. The chain has TRBV18 and TRBJ1-6; TRBD1 agrees at 8 bases. There are 14 residues in the CDR3. The germline V gene has CDR1 KGHSH and CDR2 LQKENI. Trimming removed 3 bases from V and 8 bases from J; junction bases left unmatched: 3. CDR3 sequence: CASSPTGGDSPLHF. The CDR3 bases are TGTGCCAGCTCACCCACAGGGGGGGATTCACCCCTCCACTTT.

The chain has TRBV6-1 and TRBJ1-5; 7 bases map to TRBD1. The CDR3 contains 18 residues. From germline, CDR1 is MNHNS and CDR2 SASEGT. The trim removed 2 bases at V and 0 bases at J, leaving 10 bases unmatched. CDR3 nucleotide sequence: TGTGCCAGCAGTGAAATGGGCAGGGGGGACCCTAGCAATCAGCCCCAGCATTTT. Translation gives CASSEMGRGDPSNQPQHF.

The count of this clone is one. At one end the junction does not follow the germline gene, possibly because of a read error. The chain links TRBV30 to TRBJ1-5; D remains ambiguous. Germline V lookup: CDR1 GTSNPN, CDR2 SVGIG (reference sequence). This CDR3 region has 11 residues. CDR3 coding DNA: TGTGCCTGGAGTGCTAATCATCCCCAGCATTTT. Translated: CAWSANHPQHF.

This chain joins TRBV6-5 and TRBJ2-4, with D maybe TRBD1 (8 bases). Between the trimmed V and J ends, which lost 7 bases and 9 bases, there was a span of 19 bases. The CDR3 extends over 14 amino acids. From germline, CDR1 is MNHEY and CDR2 SVGAGI. The CDR3 region is CASTLTGEGFIQYF. The CDR3 bases are TGTGCCAGCACCCTGACAGGGGAGGGCTTCATTCAGTACTTC.

V usage is TRBV5-1 and J usage is TRBJ1-1; no reliable D call. The CDR3 consists of 15 residues. Trimming removed 0 bases from V and 3 bases from J, with 12 bases in between. Germline lookup yields CDR1 SGHRS and CDR2 YFSETQ. The CDR3: CASSLAGGPYTEAFF. The CDR3 DNA reads TGCGCCAGCAGCTTGGCGGGCGGGCCCTACACTGAAGCTTTCTTT.

The chain combines TRBV7-9 with TRBJ1-6, with D maybe TRBD1 (5 bases). There are 17 residues in the CDR3. Germline CDR1 and CDR2: SEHNR and FQNEAQ (reference sequence). Trimming pared 5 bases from V and 6 bases from J, leaving 20 bases between. The CDR3 spells CASSPPPGTGSNSPLHF. Here the CDR3 DNA reads TGTGCCAGCAGCCCACCTCCTGGGACTGGGTCTAATTCACCCCTCCACTTT. Combining the CDR3 with reference TRBV7-9 and TRBJ1-6 gives the whole variable domain DTGVSQNPRHKITKRGQNVTFRCDPISEHNRLYWYRQTLGQGPEFLTYFQNEAQLEKSRLLSDRFSAERPKGSFSTLEIQRTEQGDSAMYLCASSPPPGTGSNSPLHFGNGTRLTVT.

The chain is built from TRBV5-8 and TRBJ1-6, with TRBD1 matching 10 bases. CDR1 and CDR2 (germline): SGHTS, YDEGEE. With V trimmed by 4 bases and J by 8 bases, 12 bases remained unmatched. The CDR3 is made up of 17 amino acids. CDR3 DNA: TGTGCCAGCAGCAGTTTACCGGGACAGGGGTTGGATTCACCCCTCCACTTT. Amino acid sequence: CASSSLPGQGLDSPLHF. The whole variable domain, remainder taken from reference TRBV5-8 and TRBJ1-6, is EAGVTQSPTHLIKTRGQQATLRCSPISGHTSVYWYQQALGLGLQFLLWYDEGEERNRGNFPPRFSGRQFPNYSSELNVNALELEDSALYLCASSSLPGQGLDSPLHFGNGTRLTVT.

The chain is built from TRBV18 and TRBJ2-3; D is possibly TRBD2 (6 bases). The CDR3 sequence is 16 residues long. With 3 bases removed from V and 2 bases from J, the gap between germline ends came to 15 bases. Germline V CDR1 and CDR2: KGHSH, LQKENI. CDR3 sequence reads: CASSPYGAGSTDTQYF. CDR3 nucleotides: TGTGCCAGCTCACCCTACGGGGCGGGGTCCACAGATACGCAGTATTTT.

The rearrangement joins TRBV7-2 to TRBJ2-3; 12 nucleotides align to TRBD2. The CDR3 is 18 amino acids. The germline CDR1 and CDR2 sequences are SGHTA and FQGNSA. J was trimmed by 1 base and V by 2 bases; bases with no gene match: 7. CDR3 in DNA: TGTGCCAGCAGCTTAAAACTAGCGGGGGGCCTCGGCACAGATACGCAGTATTTT. It encodes CASSLKLAGGLGTDTQYF.

Only a few counts were recorded for this clone. This chain links TRBV19 with TRBJ2-7; 8 bases line up with TRBD2. Germline CDR1 LNHDA, CDR2 SQIVND (reference sequence). With V trimmed by 6 bases and J by 4 bases, 5 bases remained unmatched. The CDR3 has 13 amino acids. The CDR3 loop is CASSGRESYEQYF. CDR3 nucleotide sequence: TGTGCCAGTAGCGGGAGGGAATCGTACGAGCAGTACTTC.

CDR3 bases: TGTGCCAGCAGTTCGTCCTACACAGATACGCAGTATTTT. Encoded protein: CASSSSYTDTQYF. The chain is built from TRBV6-5 and TRBJ2-3; no clear D. Trimming stripped 4 bases from V and 2 bases from J, with 7 bases between. This CDR3 is 13 amino acids long. Germline loops: CDR1 MNHEY, CDR2 SVGAGI.

The chain links TRBV11-2 to TRBJ2-2; TRBD2 matches at 15 bases. The CDR3 covers 18 residues. V lost 1 base, J lost 5 bases, and 5 bases stayed unmatched. Germline CDR1 and CDR2: SGHAT and FQNNGV. The CDR3 DNA reads as TGTGCCAGCAGCTTAGTCGGACTAGCGGGGGGGCTAACCGGGGAGCTGTTTTTT. This translates into CASSLVGLAGGLTGELFF.